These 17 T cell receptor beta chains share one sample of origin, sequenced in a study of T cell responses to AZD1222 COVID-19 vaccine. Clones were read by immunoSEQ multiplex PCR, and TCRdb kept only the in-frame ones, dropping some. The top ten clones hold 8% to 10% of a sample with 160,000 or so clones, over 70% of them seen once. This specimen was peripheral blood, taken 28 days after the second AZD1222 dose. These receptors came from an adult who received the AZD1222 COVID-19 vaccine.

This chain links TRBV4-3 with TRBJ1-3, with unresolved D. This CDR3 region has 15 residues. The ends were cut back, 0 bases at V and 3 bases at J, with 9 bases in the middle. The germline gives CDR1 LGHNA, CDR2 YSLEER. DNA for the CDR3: TGCGCCAGCAGCCAAGACTTATGGGGTGGAAACACCATATATTTT. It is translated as CASSQDLWGGNTIYF.

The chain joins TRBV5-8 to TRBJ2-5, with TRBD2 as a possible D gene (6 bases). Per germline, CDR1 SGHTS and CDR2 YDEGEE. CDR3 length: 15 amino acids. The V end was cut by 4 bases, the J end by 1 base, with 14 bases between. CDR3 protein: CASSPGRSGQETQYF. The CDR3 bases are TGTGCCAGCAGCCCGGGGAGGAGCGGCCAAGAGACCCAGTACTTC.

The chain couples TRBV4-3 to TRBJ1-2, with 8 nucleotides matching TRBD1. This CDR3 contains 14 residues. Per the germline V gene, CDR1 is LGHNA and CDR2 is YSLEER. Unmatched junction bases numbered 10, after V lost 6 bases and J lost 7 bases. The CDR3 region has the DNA TGCGCCAGCAGACCCGACAGGGGACTAGGTGGCTACACCTTC. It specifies CASRPDRGLGGYTF.

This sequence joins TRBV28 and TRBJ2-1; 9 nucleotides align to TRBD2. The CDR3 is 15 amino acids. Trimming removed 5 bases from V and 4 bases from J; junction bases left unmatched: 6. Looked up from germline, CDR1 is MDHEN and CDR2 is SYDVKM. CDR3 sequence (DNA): TGTGCCAGCAGTCTTTCTAGCGGGAAATACAATGAGCAGTTCTTC. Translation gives CASSLSSGKYNEQFF.

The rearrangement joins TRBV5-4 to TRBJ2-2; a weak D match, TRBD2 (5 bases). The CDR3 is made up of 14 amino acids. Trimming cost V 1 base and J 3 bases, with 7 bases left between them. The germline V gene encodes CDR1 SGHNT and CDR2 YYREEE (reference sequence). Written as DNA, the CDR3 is TGTGCCAGCAGCTTGCGGGGATACACCGGGGAGCTGTTTTTT. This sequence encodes CASSLRGYTGELFF.

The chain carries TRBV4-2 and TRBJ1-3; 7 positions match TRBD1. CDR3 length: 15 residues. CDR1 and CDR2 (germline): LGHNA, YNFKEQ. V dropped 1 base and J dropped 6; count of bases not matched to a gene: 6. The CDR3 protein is CASSQAGQGVNTIYF. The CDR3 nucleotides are TGTGCCAGCAGCCAAGCGGGGCAGGGGGTAAACACCATATATTTT.

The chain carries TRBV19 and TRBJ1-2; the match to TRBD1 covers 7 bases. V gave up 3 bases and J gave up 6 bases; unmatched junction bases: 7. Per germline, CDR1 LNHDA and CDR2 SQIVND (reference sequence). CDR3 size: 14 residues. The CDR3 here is CASSIPGTAHGYTF. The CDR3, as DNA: TGTGCCAGTAGTATTCCCGGGACAGCTCATGGCTACACCTTC.

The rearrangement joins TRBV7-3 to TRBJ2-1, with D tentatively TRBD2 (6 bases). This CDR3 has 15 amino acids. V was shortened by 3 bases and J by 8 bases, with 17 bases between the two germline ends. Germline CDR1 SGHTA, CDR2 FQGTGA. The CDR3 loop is CASSFRGGLLHEQFF. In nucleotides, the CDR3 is TGTGCCAGCAGCTTTCGAGGAGGGCTCCTCCATGAGCAGTTCTTC.

The CDR3 sequence is CSAGTDYEQYF. The CDR3 coding sequence is TGCAGTGCTGGGACAGACTACGAGCAGTACTTC. The gene calls are TRBV20-1 and TRBJ2-7; 7 nucleotides agree with TRBD1. This CDR3 has 11 amino acids. The trim removed 5 bases at V and 3 bases at J, leaving 1 base unmatched. Looked up from germline, CDR1 is DFQATT and CDR2 is SNEGSKA (reference sequence).

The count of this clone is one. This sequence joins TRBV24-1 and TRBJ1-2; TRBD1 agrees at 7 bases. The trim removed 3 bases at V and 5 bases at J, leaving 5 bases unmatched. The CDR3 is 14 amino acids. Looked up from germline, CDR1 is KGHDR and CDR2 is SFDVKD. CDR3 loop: CATSDAGRGYGYTF. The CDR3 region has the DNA TGTGCCACCAGTGATGCAGGCAGGGGGTATGGCTACACCTTC.

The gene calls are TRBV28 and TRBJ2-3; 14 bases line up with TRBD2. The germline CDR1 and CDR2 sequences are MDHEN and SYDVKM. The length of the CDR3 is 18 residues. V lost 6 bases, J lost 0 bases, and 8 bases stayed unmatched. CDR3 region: CASSKGLAGAPSTDTQYF. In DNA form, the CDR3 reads TGTGCCAGCAGCAAGGGACTAGCGGGAGCCCCTAGCACAGATACGCAGTATTTT.

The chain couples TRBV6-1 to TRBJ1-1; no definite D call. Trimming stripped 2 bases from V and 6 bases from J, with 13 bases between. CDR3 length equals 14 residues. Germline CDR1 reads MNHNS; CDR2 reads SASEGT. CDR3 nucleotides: TGTGCCAGCAGTGAACGGGCGTCAGGCTCTGAAGCTTTCTTT. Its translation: CASSERASGSEAFF.

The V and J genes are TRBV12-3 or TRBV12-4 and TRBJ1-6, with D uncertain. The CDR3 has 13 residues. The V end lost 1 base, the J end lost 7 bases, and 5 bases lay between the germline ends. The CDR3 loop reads CASSLGVNSPLHF. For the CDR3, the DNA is TGTGCCAGCAGTTTAGGAGTAAATTCACCCCTCCACTTT.

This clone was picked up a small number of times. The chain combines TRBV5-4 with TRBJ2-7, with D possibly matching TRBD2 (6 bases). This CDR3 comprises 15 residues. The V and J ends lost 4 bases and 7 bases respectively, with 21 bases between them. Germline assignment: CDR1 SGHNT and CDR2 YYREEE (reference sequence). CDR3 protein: CASSKPGGARMEQYF. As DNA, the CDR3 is TGTGCCAGCAGCAAACCCGGCGGGGCCAGAATGGAGCAGTACTTC.

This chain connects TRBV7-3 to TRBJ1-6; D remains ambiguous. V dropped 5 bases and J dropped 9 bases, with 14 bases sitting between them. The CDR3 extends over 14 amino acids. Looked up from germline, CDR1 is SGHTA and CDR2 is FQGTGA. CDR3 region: CASSLKGGISPLHF. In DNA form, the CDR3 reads TGTGCCAGCAGCCTCAAGGGAGGAATTTCACCCCTCCACTTT.

CDR3 nucleotide sequence: TGTGCCAGCCGGGACAGGGGGCCTGGGGAGACCCAGTACTTC. Amino acid sequence: CASRDRGPGETQYF. The chain links TRBV7-9 to TRBJ2-5, with TRBD1 identical over 12 bases. The V gene's germline CDR1 is SEHNR and CDR2 FQNEAQ (reference sequence). This CDR3 comprises 14 residues. With V trimmed by 8 bases and J by 5 bases, 6 bases remained unmatched.

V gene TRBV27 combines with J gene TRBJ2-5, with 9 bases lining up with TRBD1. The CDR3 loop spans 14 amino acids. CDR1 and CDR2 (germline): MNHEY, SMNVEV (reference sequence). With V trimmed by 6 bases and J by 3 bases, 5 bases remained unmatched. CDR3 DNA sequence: TGTGCCAGCAGGGGGTGGGACAGGGAAGAGACCCAGTACTTC. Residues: CASRGWDREETQYF.